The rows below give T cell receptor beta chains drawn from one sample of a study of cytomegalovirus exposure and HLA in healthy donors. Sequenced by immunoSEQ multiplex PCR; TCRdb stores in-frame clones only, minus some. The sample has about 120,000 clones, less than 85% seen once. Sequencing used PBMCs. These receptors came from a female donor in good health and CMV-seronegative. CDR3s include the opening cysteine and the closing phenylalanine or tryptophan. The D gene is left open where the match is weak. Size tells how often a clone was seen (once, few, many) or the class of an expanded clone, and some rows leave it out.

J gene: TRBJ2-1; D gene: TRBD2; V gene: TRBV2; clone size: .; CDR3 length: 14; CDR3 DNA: TGTGCCAGCAGTGAAAATGGACTAGCTGTTAAACAGTTCTTC; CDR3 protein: CASSENGLAVKQFF
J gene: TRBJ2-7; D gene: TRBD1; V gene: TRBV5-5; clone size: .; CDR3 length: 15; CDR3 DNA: TGTGCCAGCAGCTTACTTGGACAGGGGACCTACGAGCAGTACTTC; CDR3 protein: CASSLLGQGTYEQYF
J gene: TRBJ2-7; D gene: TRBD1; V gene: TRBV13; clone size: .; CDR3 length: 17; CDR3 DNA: TGTGCCAGCAGCTTATATGGGGGGACAGGGGGGTCCTACGAGCAGTACTTC; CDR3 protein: CASSLYGGTGGSYEQYF
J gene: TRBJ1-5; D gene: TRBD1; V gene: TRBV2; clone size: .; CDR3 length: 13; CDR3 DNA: TGTGCCAGCACTTCAGGGGGCGTTCAGCCCCAGCATTTT; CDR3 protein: CASTSGGVQPQHF
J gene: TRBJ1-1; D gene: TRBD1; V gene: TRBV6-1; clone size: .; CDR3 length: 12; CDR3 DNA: TGTGCCAGCAGGAGGACGGGACAGTACTTGTCATTT; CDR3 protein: CASRRTGQYLSF
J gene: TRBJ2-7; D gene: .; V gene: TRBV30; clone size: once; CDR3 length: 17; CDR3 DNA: TGTGCCTGGAGTTTCTACCACCCGACAGGAAACTCCTACGAGCAGTACTTC; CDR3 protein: CAWSFYHPTGNSYEQYF
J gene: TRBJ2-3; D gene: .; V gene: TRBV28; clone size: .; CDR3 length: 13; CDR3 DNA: TGTGCCAGCAGTTTATCCCCCGGGGATACGCAGTATTTT; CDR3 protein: CASSLSPGDTQYF
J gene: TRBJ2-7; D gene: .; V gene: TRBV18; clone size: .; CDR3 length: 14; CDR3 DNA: TGTGCCAGCTCACCAGGGCCGCCAACCTACGAGCAGTACTTC; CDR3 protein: CASSPGPPTYEQYF
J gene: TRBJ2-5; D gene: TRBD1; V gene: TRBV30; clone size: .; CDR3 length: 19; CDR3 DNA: TGTGCCTGGAGGAGGGGGACAGGGTTCGGAGGAGGCCTTAAAGAGACCCAGTACTTC; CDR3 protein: CAWRRGTGFGGGLKETQYF
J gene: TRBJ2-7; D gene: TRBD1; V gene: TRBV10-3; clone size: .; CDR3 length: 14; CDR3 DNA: TGTGCCATCAGCCGGGACAGGGGACCTTACGAGCAGTACTTC; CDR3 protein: CAISRDRGPYEQYF
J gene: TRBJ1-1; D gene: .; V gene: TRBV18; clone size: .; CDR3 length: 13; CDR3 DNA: TGTGCCAGCTCACCTGGCCGGAACACTGAAGCTTTCTTT; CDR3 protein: CASSPGRNTEAFF
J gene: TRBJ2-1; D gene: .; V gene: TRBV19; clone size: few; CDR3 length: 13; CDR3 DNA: TGTGCCAGTAGTATGGCGGGTCTAGGGGGGCAGTTCTTC; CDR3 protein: CASSMAGLGGQFF
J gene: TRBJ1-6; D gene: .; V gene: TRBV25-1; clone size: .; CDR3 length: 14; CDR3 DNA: TGTGCCAGCAGTACTACAGGTCAAAATTCACCCCTCCACTTT; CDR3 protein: CASSTTGQNSPLHF
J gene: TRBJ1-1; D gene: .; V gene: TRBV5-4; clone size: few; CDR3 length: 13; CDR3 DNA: TGTGCCAGCAGCTTGCGCGCGAACACTGAAGCTTTCTTT; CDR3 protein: CASSLRANTEAFF
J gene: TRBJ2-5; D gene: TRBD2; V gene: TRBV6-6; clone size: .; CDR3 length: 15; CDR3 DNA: TGTGCCAGCCGAAGCGGGGTGCTAGCCCAAGAGACCCAGTACTTC; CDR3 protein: CASRSGVLAQETQYF
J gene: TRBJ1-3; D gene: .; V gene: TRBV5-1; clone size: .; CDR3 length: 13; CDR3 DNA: TGCGCCAGCATGGGGGACACTGTGAACACCATATATTTT; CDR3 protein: CASMGDTVNTIYF
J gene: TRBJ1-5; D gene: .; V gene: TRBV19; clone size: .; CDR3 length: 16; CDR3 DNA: TGTGCCAGTAGTATGGGCCCAGGGCGTAGCAATCAGCCCCAGCATTTT; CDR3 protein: CASSMGPGRSNQPQHF
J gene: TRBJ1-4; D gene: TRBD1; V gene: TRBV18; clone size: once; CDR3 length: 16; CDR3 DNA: TGTGCCAGCTCACCACTGAGTGGGACAGCTAATGAAAAACTGTTTTTT; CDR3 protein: CASSPLSGTANEKLFF
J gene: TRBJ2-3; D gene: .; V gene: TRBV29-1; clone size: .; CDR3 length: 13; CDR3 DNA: TGCAGCGTTGACGTCGAGCTCACAGATACGCAGTATTTT; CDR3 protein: CSVDVELTDTQYF
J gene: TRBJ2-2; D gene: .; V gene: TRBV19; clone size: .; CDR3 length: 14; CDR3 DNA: TGTGCCACAAAAACAGGGATGGACACCGGGGAGCTGTTTTTT; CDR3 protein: CATKTGMDTGELFF
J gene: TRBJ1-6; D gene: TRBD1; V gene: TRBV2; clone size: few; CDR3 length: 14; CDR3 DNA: TGTGCCAGCAGTTCGACAGGGATATACTCACCCCTCCACTTT; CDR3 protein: CASSSTGIYSPLHF
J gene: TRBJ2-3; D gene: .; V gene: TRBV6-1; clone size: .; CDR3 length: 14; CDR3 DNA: TGTGCCGGGGGGGCGGCGGTCAGCACAGATACGCAGTATTTT; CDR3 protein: CAGGAAVSTDTQYF
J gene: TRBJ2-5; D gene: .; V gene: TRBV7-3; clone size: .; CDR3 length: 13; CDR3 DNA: TGTGCCAGCAGCTTATCCGGGGATTCGACCCAGTACTTC; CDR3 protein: CASSLSGDSTQYF
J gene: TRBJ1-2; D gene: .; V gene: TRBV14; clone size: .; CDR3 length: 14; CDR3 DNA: TGTGCCAGCAGCCAAACGAGGACTCCGTATGGCTACACCTTC; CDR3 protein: CASSQTRTPYGYTF
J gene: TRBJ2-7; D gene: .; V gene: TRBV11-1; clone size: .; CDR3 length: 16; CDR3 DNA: TGTGCCAGCAGCCAACCTCAGGTGATCCACTCCTACGAGCAGTACTTC; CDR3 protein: CASSQPQVIHSYEQYF
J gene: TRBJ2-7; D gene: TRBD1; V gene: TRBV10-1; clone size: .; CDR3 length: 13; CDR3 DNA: TGCGCCAGTAGTCAGGGGGTTTCCTACGAGCAGTACTTC; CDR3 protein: CASSQGVSYEQYF